This T cell receptor beta chain came from a study of response to subunit inactivated influenza vaccine. General study points: Only a handful of new T cells, the authors suggested, are recruited with each seasonal influenza vaccination.

Each CDR3 protein gets one entry after TCRdb re-called the RT-PCR reads with MiXCR. The sample holds about 780,000 distinct CDR3 sequences, about 18% seen once. This clonotype has more than one count but fewer than ten. What it recognizes is unknown. The CDR3 has 14 amino acids. With V trimmed by 10 bases and J by 10 bases, 14 bases remained unmatched. Germline CDR1 ENHRY, CDR2 SYGVKD. The material sequenced was PBMCs from blood, taken 5 days after vaccination. The receptor was isolated from a man in his fifties or sixties who received an inactivated influenza vaccine. The chain combines TRBV10-3 with TRBJ1-1; 11 bases align to TRBD1. The CDR3 DNA follows: TGTGCCAGCCTGGACAGGGGGCTGGGACTTGGAGCTTTCTTT. It encodes CASLDRGLGLGAFF.